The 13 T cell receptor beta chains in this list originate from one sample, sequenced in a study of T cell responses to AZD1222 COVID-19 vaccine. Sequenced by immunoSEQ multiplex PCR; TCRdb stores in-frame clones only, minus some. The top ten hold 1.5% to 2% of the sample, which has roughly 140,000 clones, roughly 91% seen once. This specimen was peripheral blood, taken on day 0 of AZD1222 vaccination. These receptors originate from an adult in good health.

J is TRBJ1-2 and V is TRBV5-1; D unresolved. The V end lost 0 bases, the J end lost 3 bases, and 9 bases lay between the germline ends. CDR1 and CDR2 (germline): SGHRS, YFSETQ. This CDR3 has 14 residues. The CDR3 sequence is CASSLGFTDYGYTF. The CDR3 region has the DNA TGCGCCAGCAGCTTGGGCTTTACGGACTATGGCTACACCTTC.

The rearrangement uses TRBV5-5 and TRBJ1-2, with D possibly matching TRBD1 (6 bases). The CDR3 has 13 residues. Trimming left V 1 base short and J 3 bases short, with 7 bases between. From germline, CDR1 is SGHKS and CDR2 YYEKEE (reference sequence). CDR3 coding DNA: TGTGCCAGCAGCTTGTCAGGGGACTATGGCTACACCTTC. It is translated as CASSLSGDYGYTF.

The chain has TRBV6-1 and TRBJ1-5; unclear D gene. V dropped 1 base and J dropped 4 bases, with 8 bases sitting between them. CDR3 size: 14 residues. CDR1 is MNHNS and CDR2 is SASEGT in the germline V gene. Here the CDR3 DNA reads TGTGCCAGCAGTGAAGGACCCCGGAATCAGCCCCAGCATTTT. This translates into CASSEGPRNQPQHF.

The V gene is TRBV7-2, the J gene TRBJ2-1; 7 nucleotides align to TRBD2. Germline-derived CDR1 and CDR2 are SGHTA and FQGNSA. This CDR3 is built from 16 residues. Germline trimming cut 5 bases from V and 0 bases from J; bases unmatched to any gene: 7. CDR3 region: CASSPRGDFSYNEQFF. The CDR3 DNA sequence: TGTGCCAGCAGCCCTCGGGGGGACTTCTCCTACAATGAGCAGTTCTTC.

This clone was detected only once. The chain's CDR3 is CASSRGQGADTEAFF. Here the CDR3 DNA reads TGTGCCAGCTCACGGGGACAGGGGGCGGACACTGAAGCTTTCTTT. V and J are TRBV18 and TRBJ1-1; 12 bases line up with TRBD1. Germline CDR1 reads KGHSH; CDR2 reads LQKENI. V gave up 4 bases and J gave up 3 bases; unmatched junction bases: 3. The CDR3 contains 15 residues.

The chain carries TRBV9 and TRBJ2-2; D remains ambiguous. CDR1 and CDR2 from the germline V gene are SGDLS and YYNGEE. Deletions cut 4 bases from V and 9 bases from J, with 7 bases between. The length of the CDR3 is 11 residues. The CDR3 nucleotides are TGTGCCAGCAGCAGGGCGCGGGAGCTGTTTTTT. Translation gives CASSRARELFF.

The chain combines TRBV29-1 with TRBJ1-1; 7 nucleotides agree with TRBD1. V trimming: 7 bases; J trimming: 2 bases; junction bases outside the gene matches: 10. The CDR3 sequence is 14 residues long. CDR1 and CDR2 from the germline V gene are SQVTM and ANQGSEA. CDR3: CSAEGRGPNTEAFF. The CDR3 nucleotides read TGCAGCGCCGAGGGAAGGGGGCCTAACACTGAAGCTTTCTTT. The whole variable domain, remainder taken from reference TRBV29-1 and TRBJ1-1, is SAVISQKPSRDICQRGTSLTIQCQVDSQVTMMFWYRQQPGQSLTLIATANQGSEATYESGFVIDKFPISRPNLTFSTLTVSNMSPEDSSIYLCSAEGRGPNTEAFFGQGTRLTVV.

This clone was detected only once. The CDR3 region has the DNA TGTGCCAGCAGCCGCAACAGGGGGGGTAATGAAAAACTGTTTTTT. As protein: CASSRNRGGNEKLFF. This chain connects TRBV3-1 (or the pseudogene TRBV3-2) to TRBJ1-4; 8 bases are a match to TRBD1. The CDR3 runs to 15 residues. The germline gives CDR1 LGHDT, CDR2 YNNKEL (reference sequence). With 4 bases clipped from V and 4 bases from J, the junction kept 5 bases outside the gene matches.

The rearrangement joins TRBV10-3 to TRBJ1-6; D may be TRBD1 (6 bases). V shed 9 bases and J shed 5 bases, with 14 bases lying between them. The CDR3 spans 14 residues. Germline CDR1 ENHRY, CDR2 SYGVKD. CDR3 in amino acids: CAISGTNNNSPLHF. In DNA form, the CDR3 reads TGTGCCATTTCCGGGACAAACAATAATTCACCCCTCCACTTT.

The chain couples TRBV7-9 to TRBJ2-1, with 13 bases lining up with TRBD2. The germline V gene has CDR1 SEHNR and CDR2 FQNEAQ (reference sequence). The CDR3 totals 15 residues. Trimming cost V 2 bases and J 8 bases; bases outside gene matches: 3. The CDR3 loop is CASSLRTSGSYEQFF. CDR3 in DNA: TGTGCCAGCAGCTTACGGACTAGCGGGAGTTATGAGCAGTTCTTC. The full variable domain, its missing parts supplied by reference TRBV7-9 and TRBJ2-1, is DTGVSQNPRHKITKRGQNVTFRCDPISEHNRLYWYRQTLGQGPEFLTYFQNEAQLEKSRLLSDRFSAERPKGSFSTLEIQRTEQGDSAMYLCASSLRTSGSYEQFFGPGTRLTVL.

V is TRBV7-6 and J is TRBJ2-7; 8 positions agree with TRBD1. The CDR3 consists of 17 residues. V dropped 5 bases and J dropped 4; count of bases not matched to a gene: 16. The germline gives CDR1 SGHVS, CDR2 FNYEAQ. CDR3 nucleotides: TGTGCCAGCAGCCCCGCGGGCCGGGACAGGCCATCGTACGAGCAGTACTTC. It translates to CASSPAGRDRPSYEQYF.

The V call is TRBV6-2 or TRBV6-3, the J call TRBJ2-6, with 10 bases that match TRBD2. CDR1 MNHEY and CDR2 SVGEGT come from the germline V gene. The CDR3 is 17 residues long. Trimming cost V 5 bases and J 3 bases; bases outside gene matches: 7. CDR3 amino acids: CASSLSGGAFGANVLTF. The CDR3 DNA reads TGTGCCAGCAGTCTGAGCGGGGGGGCCTTTGGGGCCAACGTCCTGACTTTC.

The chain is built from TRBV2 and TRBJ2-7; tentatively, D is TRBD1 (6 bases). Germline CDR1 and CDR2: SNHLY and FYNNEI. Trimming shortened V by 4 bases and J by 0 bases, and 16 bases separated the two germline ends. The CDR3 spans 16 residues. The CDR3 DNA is TGTGCCAGCAGTGGATTCTTGACAGGTGCCTCCTACGAGCAGTACTTC. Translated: CASSGFLTGASYEQYF.